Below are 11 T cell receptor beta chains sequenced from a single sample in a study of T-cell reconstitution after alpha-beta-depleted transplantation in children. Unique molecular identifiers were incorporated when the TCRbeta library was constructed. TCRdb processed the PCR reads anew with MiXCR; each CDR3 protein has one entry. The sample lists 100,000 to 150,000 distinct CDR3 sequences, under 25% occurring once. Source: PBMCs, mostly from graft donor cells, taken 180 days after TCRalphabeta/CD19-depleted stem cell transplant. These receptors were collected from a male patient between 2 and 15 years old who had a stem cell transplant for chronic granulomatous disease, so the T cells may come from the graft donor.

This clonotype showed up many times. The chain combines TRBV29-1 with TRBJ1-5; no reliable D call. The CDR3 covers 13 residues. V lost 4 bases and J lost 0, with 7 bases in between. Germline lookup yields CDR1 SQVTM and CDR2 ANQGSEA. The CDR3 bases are TGCAGCGTTGGACGGGATAGCAATCAGCCCCAGCATTTT. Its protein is CSVGRDSNQPQHF. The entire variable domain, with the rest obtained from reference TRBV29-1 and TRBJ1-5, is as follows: SAVISQKPSRDICQRGTSLTIQCQVDSQVTMMFWYRQQPGQSLTLIATANQGSEATYESGFVIDKFPISRPNLTFSTLTVSNMSPEDSSIYLCSVGRDSNQPQHFGDGTRLSIL.

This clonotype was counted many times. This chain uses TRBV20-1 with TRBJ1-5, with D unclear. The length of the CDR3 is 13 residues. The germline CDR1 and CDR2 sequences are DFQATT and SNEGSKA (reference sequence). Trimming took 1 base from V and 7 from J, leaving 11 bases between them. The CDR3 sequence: CSARGGVVQPQHF. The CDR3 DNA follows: TGCAGTGCTAGAGGGGGTGTGGTCCAGCCCCAGCATTTT.

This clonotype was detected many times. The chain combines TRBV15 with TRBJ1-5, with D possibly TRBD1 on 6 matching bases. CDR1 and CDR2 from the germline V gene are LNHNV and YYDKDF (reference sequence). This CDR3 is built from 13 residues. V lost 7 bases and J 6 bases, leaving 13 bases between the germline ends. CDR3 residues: CATTTGLGQPQHF. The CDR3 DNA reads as TGTGCCACCACCACAGGGCTCGGTCAGCCCCAGCATTTT.

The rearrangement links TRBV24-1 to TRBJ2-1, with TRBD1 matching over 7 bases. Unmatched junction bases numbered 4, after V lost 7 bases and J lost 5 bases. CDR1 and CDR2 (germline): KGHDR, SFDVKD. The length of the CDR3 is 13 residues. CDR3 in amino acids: CATRTGTDNEQFF. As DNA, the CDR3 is TGTGCCACCAGGACAGGGACCGACAATGAGCAGTTCTTC.

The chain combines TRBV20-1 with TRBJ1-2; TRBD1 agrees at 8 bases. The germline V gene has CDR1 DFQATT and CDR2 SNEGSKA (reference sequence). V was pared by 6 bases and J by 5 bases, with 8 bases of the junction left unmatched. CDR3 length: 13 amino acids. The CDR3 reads CSAISGGAYGYTF. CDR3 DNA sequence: TGCAGTGCCATCTCAGGGGGCGCTTATGGCTACACCTTC.

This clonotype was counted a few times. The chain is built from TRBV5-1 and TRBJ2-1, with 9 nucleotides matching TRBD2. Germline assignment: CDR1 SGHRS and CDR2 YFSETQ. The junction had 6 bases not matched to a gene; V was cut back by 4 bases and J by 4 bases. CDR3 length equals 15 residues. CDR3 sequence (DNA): TGCGCCAGCAGCGCAAGCGGGGGGACTTACAATGAGCAGTTCTTC. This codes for CASSASGGTYNEQFF. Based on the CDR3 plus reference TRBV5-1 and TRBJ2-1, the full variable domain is KAGVTQTPRYLIKTRGQQVTLSCSPISGHRSVSWYQQTPGQGLQFLFEYFSETQRNKGNFPGRFSGRQFSNSRSEMNVSTLELGDSALYLCASSASGGTYNEQFFGPGTRLTVL.

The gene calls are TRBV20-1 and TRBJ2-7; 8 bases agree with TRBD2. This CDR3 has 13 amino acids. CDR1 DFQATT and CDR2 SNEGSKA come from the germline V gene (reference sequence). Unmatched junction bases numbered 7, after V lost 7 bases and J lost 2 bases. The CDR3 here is CSVFPGGPYEQYF. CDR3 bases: TGCAGTGTTTTTCCGGGGGGGCCCTACGAGCAGTACTTC.

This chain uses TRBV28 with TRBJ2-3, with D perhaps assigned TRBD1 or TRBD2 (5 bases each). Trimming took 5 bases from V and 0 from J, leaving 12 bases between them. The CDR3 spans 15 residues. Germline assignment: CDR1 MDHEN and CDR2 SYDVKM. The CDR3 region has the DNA TGTGCCAGCAGTCCCGGGACGGGAAGCACAGATACGCAGTATTTT. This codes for CASSPGTGSTDTQYF.

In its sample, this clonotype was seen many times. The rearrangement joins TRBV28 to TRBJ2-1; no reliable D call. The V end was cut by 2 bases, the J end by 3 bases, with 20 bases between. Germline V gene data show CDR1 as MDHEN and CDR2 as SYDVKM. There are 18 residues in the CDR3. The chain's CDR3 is CASSLAAPRTILYNEQFF. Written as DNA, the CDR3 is TGTGCCAGCAGTTTAGCGGCGCCACGGACCATCCTCTACAATGAGCAGTTCTTC.

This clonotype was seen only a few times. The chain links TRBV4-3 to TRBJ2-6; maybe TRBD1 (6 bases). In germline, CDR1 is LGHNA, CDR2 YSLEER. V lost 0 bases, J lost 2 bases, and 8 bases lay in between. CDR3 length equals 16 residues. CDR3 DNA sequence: TGCGCCAGCAGCCAAGATGGGGGCGCTGGGGCCAACGTCCTGACTTTC. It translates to CASSQDGGAGANVLTF.

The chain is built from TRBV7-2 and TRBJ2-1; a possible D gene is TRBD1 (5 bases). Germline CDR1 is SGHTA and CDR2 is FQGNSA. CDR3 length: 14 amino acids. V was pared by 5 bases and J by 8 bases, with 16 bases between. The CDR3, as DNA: TGTGCCAGCAGCCCCCGCGCAGGGTTAGATGAGCAGTTCTTC. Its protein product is CASSPRAGLDEQFF.